Sequencing of this T cell receptor beta chain was carried out in a study of cytomegalovirus exposure and HLA in healthy donors. PCR employed 60 Vbeta and 13 Jbeta primers. Generated by immunoSEQ multiplex PCR, the TCRdb table keeps only in-frame clones and is missing some. Of around 140,000 clones in the sample, more than 70% were seen once. Per the germline V gene, CDR1 is MNHNS and CDR2 is SASEGT. The CDR3 is made up of 16 amino acids. V was pared by 1 base and J by 8 bases, with 20 bases between. This clone has just a few counts. The receptor's source is a man aged 40-49 years in good health and CMV-seronegative. Sequencing was carried out using PBMCs. The V call is TRBV6-1, the J call TRBJ1-2; possible D gene TRBD1, 5 bases. This CDR3 reads CASSEGGAGGIGGYTF. The CDR3 coding sequence is TGTGCCAGCAGTGAAGGAGGTGCCGGGGGAATAGGAGGCTACACCTTC.